The rows below give T cell receptor beta chains drawn from one sample of a study of beta chain features in type 1 diabetes. Measured with immunoSEQ multiplex PCR; TCRdb has only the in-frame clones, and not every one. Of roughly 220,000 clones in the sample, under 20% were seen once. Sequences were obtained from naive CD4+ T cells from blood. The source of these receptors is a man aged 30-40 years with type 1 diabetes. The CDR3 runs from the conserved cysteine through the conserved F or W. The order of the fields is J gene, D gene, clone size, V gene, CDR3 protein. D genes are given only for firm matches. The size entry is marked missing in some rows and otherwise reads once, few, many or a size class.

>TRBJ2-3|.|.|TRBV4-3
CASSQVWTTRDTQYF
>TRBJ2-4|TRBD1|few|TRBV9
CASSEGTGQNIQYF
>TRBJ2-7|.|.|TRBV18
CASSPPLGEQYF
>TRBJ1-1|TRBD1|few|TRBV30
CAWNSGTGNPEAFF
>TRBJ2-7|.|.|TRBV30
CAWSAGLRTYEQYF
>TRBJ2-7|TRBD1|.|TRBV30
CAWSVRGQGLWEQYF
>TRBJ1-1|.|.|TRBV6-1
CALNPGFEAFF
>TRBJ2-7|TRBD1|.|TRBV28
CASSTPGQGAKTPLYEQYF
>TRBJ2-3|.|few|TRBV7-2
CASSQARASTDTQYF
>TRBJ1-2|.|few|TRBV29-1
CSVDVTGFGYGYTF
>TRBJ1-5|.|few|TRBV10-3
CAISPDGSNQPQHF
>TRBJ1-1|.|.|TRBV28
CASQRGINTEAFF
>TRBJ2-3|TRBD2|.|TRBV6-1
CASTEGGRTDTQYF
>TRBJ1-1|.|few|TRBV25-1
CASTARATNTEAFF
>TRBJ2-3|TRBD2|.|TRBV30
CAWSVRAGVSDTQYF
>TRBJ2-1|TRBD2|.|TRBV28
CASSLSPSGGFGQFF